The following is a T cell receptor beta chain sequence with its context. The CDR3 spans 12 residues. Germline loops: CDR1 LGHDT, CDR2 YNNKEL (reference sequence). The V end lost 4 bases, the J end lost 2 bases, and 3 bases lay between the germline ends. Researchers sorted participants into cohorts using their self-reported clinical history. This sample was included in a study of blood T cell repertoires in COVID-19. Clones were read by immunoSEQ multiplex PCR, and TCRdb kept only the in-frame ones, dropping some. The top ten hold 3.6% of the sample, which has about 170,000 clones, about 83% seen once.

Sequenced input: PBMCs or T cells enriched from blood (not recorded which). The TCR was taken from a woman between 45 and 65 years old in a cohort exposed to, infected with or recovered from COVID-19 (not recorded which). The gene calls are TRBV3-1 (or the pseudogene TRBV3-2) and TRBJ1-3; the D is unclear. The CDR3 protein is CASSLAGNTIYF. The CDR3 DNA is TGTGCCAGCAGCCTCGCTGGAAACACCATATATTTT.